This T cell receptor (beta chain) was recorded in a study of cytomegalovirus exposure and HLA in healthy donors. Study context: The 120 or so validation repertoires were reported in a later analysis to have been generated on the same platform as the roughly 670 first-cohort repertoires.

Repertoires were generated with immunoSEQ multiplex PCR, while TCRdb's copy carries only in-frame clones and drops some. The data show 150,000 to 200,000 clones, around 96% seen once. This CDR3 is 15 amino acids long. V gave up 0 bases and J gave up 1 base, with 12 bases separating them. CDR1 is GTSNPN, CDR2 SVGIG, per germline (reference sequence). Comment on this clone: Its antigen remains unidentified.

Whole-study findings and limits: Across donors, most TCRs were seen rarely, yet some public ones were widespread. Confirmation was obtained in vitro that a few CMV-associated chains are specific for CMV antigens. Investigators reported some 150 TCR beta chains as tied to cytomegalovirus.

This rearrangement joins TRBV30 to TRBJ1-1, with a weak D call TRBD1 (5 bases). The TCR comes from a woman aged 18-29 years in good health and CMV-seronegative. Sequenced sample: PBMCs. CDR3 protein: CAWSVLRTTNTEAFF. CDR3 nucleotide sequence: TGTGCCTGGAGTGTCCTTAGGACAACGAACACTGAAGCTTTCTTT.